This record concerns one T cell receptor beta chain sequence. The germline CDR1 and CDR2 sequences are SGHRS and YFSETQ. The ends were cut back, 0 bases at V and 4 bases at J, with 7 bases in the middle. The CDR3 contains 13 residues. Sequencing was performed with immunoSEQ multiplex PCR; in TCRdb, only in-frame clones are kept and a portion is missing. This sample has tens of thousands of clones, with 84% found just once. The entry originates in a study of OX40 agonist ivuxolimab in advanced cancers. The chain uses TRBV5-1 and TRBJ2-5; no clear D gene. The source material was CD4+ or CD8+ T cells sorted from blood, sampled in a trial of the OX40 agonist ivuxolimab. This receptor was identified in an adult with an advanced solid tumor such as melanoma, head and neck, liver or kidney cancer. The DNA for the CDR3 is TGCGCCAGCAGCTTGGACGGGCCAGAGACCCAGTACTTC. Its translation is CASSLDGPETQYF.